This TCR beta chain derives from a study of blood T cell repertoires in COVID-19. Across the whole study: Whether acute or convalescent, the COVID-19 samples came from the United States, Italy and Spain.

With 0 bases removed from V and 7 bases from J, the gap between germline ends came to 12 bases. The V gene's germline CDR1 is MNHEY and CDR2 SVGAGI. This CDR3 has 14 residues. In the authors' methods: Reference gene primer amplification gave nucleated cell count estimates. TCRdb's table, derived via immunoSEQ multiplex PCR, lists solely in-frame clones and lacks some. Clonal size and the V and J genes are those of that table, whereas D and trimming came from the DNA. The table includes around 260,000 clones, around nine tenths detected once. J is TRBJ1-1 and V is TRBV6-5; the D gene is possibly TRBD1 (5 bases). Sequencing was performed on peripheral blood. The source of this sequence is a man aged 40-50 years who had recovered from COVID-19. Written as DNA, the CDR3 is TGTGCCAGCAGTTACTCGAGTTCTAGGGGTGAAGCTTTCTTT. Translated: CASSYSSSRGEAFF.